Here is one T cell receptor (beta chain) with its context. Its target is unknown. The sample belongs to a study of cytomegalovirus exposure and HLA in healthy donors. Study results and caveats: Researchers counted about 150 TCR beta chains as cytomegalovirus-associated. Earlier results showed most TCR beta V segments being productive about 90% or about 30% of the time. In a later analysis, parvovirus B19, influenza, CMV and Epstein-Barr virus appeared linked to several top co-occurrence clusters.

It was healthy bone marrow donors who served as donors. PCR primers comprised 60 Vbeta and 13 Jbeta primers. Using immunoSEQ multiplex PCR, the repertoire was profiled, and TCRdb retains in-frame clones only, with some absent. This sample has fewer than 200,000 clones, with roughly 80% found just once. V trimming: 5 bases; J trimming: 3 bases; junction bases outside the gene matches: 5. Germline V gene lookup returns CDR1 MDHEN and CDR2 SYDVKM. This CDR3 comprises 14 residues. This receptor was obtained from a female donor in good health and CMV-seronegative. The chain links TRBV28 to TRBJ1-1, with TRBD1 matching over 8 bases. Sequencing was carried out using PBMCs. This CDR3 is CASSPTGDHTEAFF. For the CDR3, the DNA is TGTGCCAGCAGTCCGACAGGGGACCACACTGAAGCTTTCTTT.